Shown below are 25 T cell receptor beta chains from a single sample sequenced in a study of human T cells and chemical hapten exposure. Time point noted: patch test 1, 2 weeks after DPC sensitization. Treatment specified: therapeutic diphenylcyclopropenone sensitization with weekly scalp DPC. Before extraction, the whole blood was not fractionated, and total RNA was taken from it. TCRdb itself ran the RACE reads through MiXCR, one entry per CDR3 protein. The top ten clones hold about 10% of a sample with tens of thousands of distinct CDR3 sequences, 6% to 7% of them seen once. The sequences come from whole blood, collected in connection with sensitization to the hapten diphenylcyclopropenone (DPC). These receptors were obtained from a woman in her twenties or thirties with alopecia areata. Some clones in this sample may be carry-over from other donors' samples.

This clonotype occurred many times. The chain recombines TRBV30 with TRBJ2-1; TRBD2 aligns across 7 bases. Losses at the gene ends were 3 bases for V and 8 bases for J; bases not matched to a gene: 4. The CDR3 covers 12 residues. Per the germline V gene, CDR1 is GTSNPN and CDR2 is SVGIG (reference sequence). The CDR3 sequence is CAWRGGSDEQFF. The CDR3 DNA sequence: TGTGCCTGGAGGGGGGGGTCCGATGAGCAGTTCTTC.

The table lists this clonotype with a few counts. CDR3 coding DNA: TGTGCCAGCAGCTTAGATCCGGGGGGGCGGTACGAGCAGTACTTC. As protein: CASSLDPGGRYEQYF. This sequence joins TRBV7-2 and TRBJ2-7; 8 nucleotides align to TRBD2. Germline lookup yields CDR1 SGHTA and CDR2 FQGNSA. This CDR3 has 15 residues. After removal of 1 base from V and 4 bases from J, the junction contained 6 bases not matched to a gene.

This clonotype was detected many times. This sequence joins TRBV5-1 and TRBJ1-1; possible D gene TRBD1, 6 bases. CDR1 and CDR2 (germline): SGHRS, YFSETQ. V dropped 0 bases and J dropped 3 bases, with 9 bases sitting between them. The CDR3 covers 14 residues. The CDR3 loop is CASSLGGGHTEAFF. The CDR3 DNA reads TGCGCCAGCAGCTTGGGCGGGGGCCACACTGAAGCTTTCTTT.

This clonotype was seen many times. The CDR3 coding sequence is TGCGCCAGCAGCTCCCCCACCCGGAGGGGAAACACCATATATTTT. Translation: CASSSPTRRGNTIYF. V usage is TRBV4-1 and J usage is TRBJ1-3; D remains ambiguous. The V end was cut by 5 bases, the J end by 4 bases, with 15 bases between. Germline values: CDR1 MGHRA, CDR2 YSYEKL. This CDR3 spans 15 amino acids.

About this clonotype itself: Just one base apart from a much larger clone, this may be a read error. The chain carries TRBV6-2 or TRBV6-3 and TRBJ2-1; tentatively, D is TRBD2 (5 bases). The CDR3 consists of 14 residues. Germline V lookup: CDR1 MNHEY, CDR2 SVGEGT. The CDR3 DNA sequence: TGTGCCAGCAGATACTCCGGGGAGAACAATGAGCAGTTCTTC. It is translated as CASRYSGENNEQFF.

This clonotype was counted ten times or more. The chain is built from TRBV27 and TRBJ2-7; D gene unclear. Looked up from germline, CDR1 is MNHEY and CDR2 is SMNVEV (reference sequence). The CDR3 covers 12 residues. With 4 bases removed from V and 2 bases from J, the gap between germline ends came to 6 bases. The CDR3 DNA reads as TGTGCCAGCAGTTCCCAACCCTACGAGCAGTACTTC. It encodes CASSSQPYEQYF.

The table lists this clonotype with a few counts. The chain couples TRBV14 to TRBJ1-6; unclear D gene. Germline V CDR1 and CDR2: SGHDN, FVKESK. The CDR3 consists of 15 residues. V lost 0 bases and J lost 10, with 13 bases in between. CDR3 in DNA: TGTGCCAGCAGCCAAGACTGGGGAGGTCGGTCACCCCTCCACTTT. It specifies CASSQDWGGRSPLHF. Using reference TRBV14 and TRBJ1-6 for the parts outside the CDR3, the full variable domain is EAGVTQFPSHSVIEKGQTVTLRCDPISGHDNLYWYRRVMGKEIKFLLHFVKESKQDESGMPNNRFLAERTGGTYSTLKVQPAELEDSGVYFCASSQDWGGRSPLHFGNGTRLTVT.

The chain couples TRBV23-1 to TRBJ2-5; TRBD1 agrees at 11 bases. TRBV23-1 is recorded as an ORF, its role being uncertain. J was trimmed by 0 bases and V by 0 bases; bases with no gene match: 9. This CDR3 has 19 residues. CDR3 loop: CASSQSLGQGEHYQETQYF. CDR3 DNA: TGCGCCAGCAGTCAATCATTGGGACAGGGGGAACATTACCAAGAGACCCAGTACTTC.

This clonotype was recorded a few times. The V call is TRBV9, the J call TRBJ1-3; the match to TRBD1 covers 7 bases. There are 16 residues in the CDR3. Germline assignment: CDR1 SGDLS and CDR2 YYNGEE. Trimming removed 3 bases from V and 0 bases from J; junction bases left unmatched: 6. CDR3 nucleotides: TGTGCCAGCAGCGCGGACAGGCGACTCTCTGGAAACACCATATATTTT. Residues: CASSADRRLSGNTIYF.

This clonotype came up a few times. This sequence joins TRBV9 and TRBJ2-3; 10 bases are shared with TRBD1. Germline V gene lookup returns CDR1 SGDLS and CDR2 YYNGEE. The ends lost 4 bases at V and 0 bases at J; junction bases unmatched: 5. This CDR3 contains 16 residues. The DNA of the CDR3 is TGTGCCAGCAGCCCTGGGGACAGGGGAAGCACAGATACGCAGTATTTT. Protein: CASSPGDRGSTDTQYF.

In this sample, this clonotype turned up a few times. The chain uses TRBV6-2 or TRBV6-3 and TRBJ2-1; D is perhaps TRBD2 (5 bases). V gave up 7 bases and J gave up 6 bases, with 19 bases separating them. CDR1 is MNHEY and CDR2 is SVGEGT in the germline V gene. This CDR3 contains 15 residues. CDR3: CASTHPAENFNEQFF. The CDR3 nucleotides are TGTGCCAGCACCCATCCAGCGGAGAACTTCAATGAGCAGTTCTTC.

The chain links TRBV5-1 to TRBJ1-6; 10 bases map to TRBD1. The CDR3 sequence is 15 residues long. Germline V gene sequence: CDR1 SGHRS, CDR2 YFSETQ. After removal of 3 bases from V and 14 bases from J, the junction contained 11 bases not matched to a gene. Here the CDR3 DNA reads TGCGCCAGCAGCTGGGGGACAGGGGAGGTGTCGGCCCTCCACTTT. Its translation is CASSWGTGEVSALHF. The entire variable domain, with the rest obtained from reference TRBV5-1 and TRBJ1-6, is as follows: KAGVTQTPRYLIKTRGQQVTLSCSPISGHRSVSWYQQTPGQGLQFLFEYFSETQRNKGNFPGRFSGRQFSNSRSEMNVSTLELGDSALYLCASSWGTGEVSALHFGNGTRLTVT.

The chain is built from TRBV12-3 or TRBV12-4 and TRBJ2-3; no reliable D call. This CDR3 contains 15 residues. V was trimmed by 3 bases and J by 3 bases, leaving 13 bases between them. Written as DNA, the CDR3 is TGTGCCAGCAGTTTTGCTGACCTGCAAACAGATACGCAGTATTTT. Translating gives CASSFADLQTDTQYF.

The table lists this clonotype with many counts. The CDR3 DNA reads TGTGCCATCCGAGAGGGGGACAGGGTTTACTCACCCCTCCACTTT. It specifies CAIREGDRVYSPLHF. The gene calls are TRBV10-3 and TRBJ1-6; TRBD1 aligns across 9 bases. Trimming cost V 8 bases and J 10 bases; bases outside gene matches: 12. The CDR3 extends over 15 amino acids. Germline CDR1 and CDR2: ENHRY and SYGVKD.

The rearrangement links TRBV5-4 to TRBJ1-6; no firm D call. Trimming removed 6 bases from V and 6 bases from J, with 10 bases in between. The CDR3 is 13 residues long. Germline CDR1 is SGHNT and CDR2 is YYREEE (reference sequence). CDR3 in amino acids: CASTPQANSPLHF. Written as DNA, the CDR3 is TGTGCCAGCACCCCCCAGGCTAATTCACCCCTCCACTTT.

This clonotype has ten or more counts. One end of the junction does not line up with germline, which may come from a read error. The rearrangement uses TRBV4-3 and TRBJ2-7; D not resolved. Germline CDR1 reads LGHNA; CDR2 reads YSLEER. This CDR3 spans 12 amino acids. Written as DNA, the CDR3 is TGCGCCAGCAGCCAAGGGTCTCCTTTGTTGGGCTTC. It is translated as CASSQGSPLLGF.

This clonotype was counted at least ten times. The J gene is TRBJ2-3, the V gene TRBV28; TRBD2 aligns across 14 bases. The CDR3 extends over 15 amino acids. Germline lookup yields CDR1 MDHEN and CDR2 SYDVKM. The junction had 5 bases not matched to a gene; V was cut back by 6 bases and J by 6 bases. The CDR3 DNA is TGTGCCAGCAGGGCCGGGACTAGCGGGGGTGATACGCAGTATTTT. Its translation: CASRAGTSGGDTQYF.

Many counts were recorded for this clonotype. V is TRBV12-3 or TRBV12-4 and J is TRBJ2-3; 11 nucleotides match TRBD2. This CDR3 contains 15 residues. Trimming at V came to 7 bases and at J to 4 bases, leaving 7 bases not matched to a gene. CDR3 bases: TGTGCCAGCACGGTCACTAGCGGGGGTGCAGATACGCAGTATTTT. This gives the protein CASTVTSGGADTQYF.

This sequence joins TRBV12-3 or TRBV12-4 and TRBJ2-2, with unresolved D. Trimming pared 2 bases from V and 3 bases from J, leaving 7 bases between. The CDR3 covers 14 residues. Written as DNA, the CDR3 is TGTGCCAGCAGTTTACAGTCGTACACCGGGGAGCTGTTTTTT. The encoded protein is CASSLQSYTGELFF.

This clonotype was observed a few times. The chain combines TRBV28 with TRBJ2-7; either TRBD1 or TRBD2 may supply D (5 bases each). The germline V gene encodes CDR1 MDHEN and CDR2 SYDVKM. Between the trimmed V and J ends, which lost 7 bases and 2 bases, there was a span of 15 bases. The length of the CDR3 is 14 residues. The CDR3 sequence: CASITGTGPYEQYF. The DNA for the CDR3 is TGTGCCAGCATTACCGGGACGGGACCCTACGAGCAGTACTTC.

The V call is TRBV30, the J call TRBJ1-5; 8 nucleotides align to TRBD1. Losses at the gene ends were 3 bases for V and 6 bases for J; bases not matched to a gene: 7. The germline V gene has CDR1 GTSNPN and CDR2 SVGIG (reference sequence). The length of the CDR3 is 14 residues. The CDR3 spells CAWSLDRGGQPQHF. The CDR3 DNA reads TGTGCCTGGAGCCTCGACAGGGGCGGTCAGCCCCAGCATTTT.

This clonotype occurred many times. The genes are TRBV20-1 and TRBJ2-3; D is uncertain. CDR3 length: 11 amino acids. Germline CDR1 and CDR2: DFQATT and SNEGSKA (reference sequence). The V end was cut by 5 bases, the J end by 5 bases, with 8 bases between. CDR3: CSALQQDTQYF. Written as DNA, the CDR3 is TGCAGTGCTCTTCAGCAAGATACGCAGTATTTT.

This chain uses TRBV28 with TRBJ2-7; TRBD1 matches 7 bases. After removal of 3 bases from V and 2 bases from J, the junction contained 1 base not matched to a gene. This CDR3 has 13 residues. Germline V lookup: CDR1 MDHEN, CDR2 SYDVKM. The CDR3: CASSLTGTYEQYF. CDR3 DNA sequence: TGTGCCAGCAGTTTGACAGGGACCTACGAGCAGTACTTC. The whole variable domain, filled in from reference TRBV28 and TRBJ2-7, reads DVKVTQSSRYLVKRTGEKVFLECVQDMDHENMFWYRQDPGLGLRLIYFSYDVKMKEKGDIPEGYSVSREKKERFSLILESASTNQTSMYLCASSLTGTYEQYFGPGTRLTVT.

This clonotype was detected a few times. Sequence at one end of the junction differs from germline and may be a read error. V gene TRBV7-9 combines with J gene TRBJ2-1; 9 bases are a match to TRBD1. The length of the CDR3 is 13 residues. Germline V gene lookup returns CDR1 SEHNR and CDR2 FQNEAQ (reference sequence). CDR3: CAGRTGAYNEQFF. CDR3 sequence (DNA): TGTGCCGGCAGGACAGGGGCGTACAATGAGCAGTTCTTC.

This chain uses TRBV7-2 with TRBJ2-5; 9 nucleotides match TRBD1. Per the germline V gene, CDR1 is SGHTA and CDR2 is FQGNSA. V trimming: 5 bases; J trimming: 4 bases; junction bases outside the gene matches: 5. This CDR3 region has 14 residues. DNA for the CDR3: TGTGCCAGCAGCCCGGGACAGGGCGGAGAGACCCAGTACTTC. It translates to CASSPGQGGETQYF.